The 25 T cell receptor beta chains in this list originate from one sample, sequenced in a study of STAT3 mutations in large granular lymphocyte leukemia (dated by TCRdb to the late 2010s). What the authors observed across the whole study: Every T-LGLL patient showed at least one immunodominant TCRbeta clonotype, and about half showed multiple immunodominant subclonotypes.

Library preparation employed the immunoSEQ multiplex PCR assay. The source is immuneACCESS, and TCRdb retained only in-frame sequences with V and J called. Part of the clones is not carried over; for the studies checked, unresolved V genes explain less than half of this, and the remainder is unexplained. For this sample the table gives 7,000 to 9,500 clones, of which roughly four fifths were detected only once. The ten largest clones represent roughly 27% of the sample. These TCRs are of unknown antigen specificity. Sample: peripheral blood mononuclear cells. The receptors stem from a woman in her 40s with T-cell large granular lymphocyte leukemia. Some clones in this sample may be carry-over from other donors' samples. The age is the age at diagnosis.

This chain uses TRBV29-1 with TRBJ2-1; D possibly corresponds to TRBD1 (7 bases). This CDR3 has 15 residues. Between the trimmed V and J ends, which lost 1 base and 9 bases, there was a span of 19 bases. CDR1 is SQVTM, CDR2 ANQGSEA, per germline. CDR3 nucleotide sequence: TGCAGCGTTGAAGGAAGTGGACAGGCCGGGAGTGAGCAGTTCTTC. The encoded protein is CSVEGSGQAGSEQFF.

This clone appeared once. The rearrangement joins TRBV18 to TRBJ2-7; maybe TRBD2 (6 bases). This CDR3 contains 14 residues. V lost 2 bases and J 1 base, leaving 9 bases between the germline ends. Germline-derived CDR1 and CDR2 are KGHSH and LQKENI. The CDR3 region is CASSPREESYEQYF. The CDR3 coding sequence is TGTGCCAGCTCACCAAGGGAGGAGTCCTACGAGCAGTACTTC. Complete variable domain (other parts from reference TRBV18 and TRBJ2-7): NAGVMQNPRHLVRRRGQEARLRCSPMKGHSHVYWYRQLPEEGLKFMVYLQKENIIDESGMPKERFSAEFPKEGPSILRIQQVVRGDSAAYFCASSPREESYEQYFGPGTRLTVT.

The DNA for the CDR3 is TGTGCCAGCAGCCCGAAAGACAGGGCTAAGGCTGAAGCTTTCTTT. Protein: CASSPKDRAKAEAFF. This rearrangement joins TRBV7-9 to TRBJ1-1; the match to TRBD1 covers 7 bases. V shed 5 bases and J 6 bases; nucleotides not matched to a gene: 12. This CDR3 has 15 residues. CDR1 and CDR2 (germline): SEHNR, FQNEAQ (reference sequence). Using reference TRBV7-9 and TRBJ1-1 for the parts outside the CDR3, the full variable domain is DTGVSQNPRHKITKRGQNVTFRCDPISEHNRLYWYRQTLGQGPEFLTYFQNEAQLEKSRLLSDRFSAERPKGSFSTLEIQRTEQGDSAMYLCASSPKDRAKAEAFFGQGTRLTVV.

This chain connects TRBV18 to TRBJ1-1; D not certain. CDR1 and CDR2 from the germline V gene are KGHSH and LQKENI. The V end was cut by 6 bases, the J end by 3 bases, with 8 bases between. CDR3 size: 12 residues. The DNA of the CDR3 is TGTGCCAGCTCGCCGCGGGACACTGAAGCTTTCTTT. Translated: CASSPRDTEAFF.

The rearrangement uses TRBV9 and TRBJ1-2; a possible D gene is TRBD1 (6 bases). V dropped 0 bases and J dropped 4 bases, with 10 bases sitting between them. CDR1 is SGDLS and CDR2 is YYNGEE in the germline V gene. The CDR3 loop spans 14 amino acids. CDR3 in DNA: TGTGCCAGCAGCGTAGGGCAGGGGTCCTATGGCTACACCTTC. Translated, it gives CASSVGQGSYGYTF.

This rearrangement joins TRBV5-8 to TRBJ2-7; weak D call: TRBD1 (5 bases). CDR3 size: 15 residues. Trimming removed 1 base from V and 5 bases from J, with 16 bases in between. CDR1 and CDR2 (germline): SGHTS, YDEGEE. In DNA, the CDR3 is TGTGCCAGCAGCTTGATCGGCAGGGTTTGGCACGAGCAGTACTTC. Its protein is CASSLIGRVWHEQYF.

The chain combines TRBV7-9 with TRBJ2-7, with 9 bases aligning to TRBD1. CDR3 size: 14 residues. V lost 4 bases to trimming and J lost 3 bases; unmatched junction nucleotides: 4. Germline V gene sequence: CDR1 SEHNR, CDR2 FQNEAQ (reference sequence). The CDR3 sequence is CASSWPGQGYEQYF. DNA of the CDR3: TGTGCCAGCAGCTGGCCGGGACAGGGCTACGAGCAGTACTTC. Supplemented by reference TRBV7-9 and TRBJ2-7, the full variable domain reads DTGVSQNPRHKITKRGQNVTFRCDPISEHNRLYWYRQTLGQGPEFLTYFQNEAQLEKSRLLSDRFSAERPKGSFSTLEIQRTEQGDSAMYLCASSWPGQGYEQYFGPGTRLTVT.

The chain combines TRBV30 with TRBJ2-6; TRBD1 or TRBD2 may be the D gene (5 bases each). The CDR3 length is 13 residues. Per the germline V gene, CDR1 is GTSNPN and CDR2 is SVGIG (reference sequence). In DNA, the CDR3 is TGTGCAGGGACGTCCTCTGGGGCCAACGTCCTGACTTTC. This gives the protein CAGTSSGANVLTF.

This chain links TRBV5-1 with TRBJ1-1; D is perhaps TRBD1 (5 bases). There are 12 residues in the CDR3. Trimming shortened V by 0 bases and J by 6 bases, and 6 bases separated the two germline ends. Per germline, CDR1 SGHRS and CDR2 YFSETQ. The CDR3 region has the DNA TGCGCCAGCAGCTTGGAGGGGTCTGAAGCTTTCTTT. Residues: CASSLEGSEAFF. Drawing the rest from reference TRBV5-1 and TRBJ1-1, the complete variable domain is KAGVTQTPRYLIKTRGQQVTLSCSPISGHRSVSWYQQTPGQGLQFLFEYFSETQRNKGNFPGRFSGRQFSNSRSEMNVSTLELGDSALYLCASSLEGSEAFFGQGTRLTVV.

As concerns this clone: The sample holds other DNA sequences that translate to the same CDR3. The rearrangement uses TRBV30 and TRBJ1-5, with a possible D match to TRBD1 (5 bases). Trimming stripped 1 base from V and 3 bases from J, with 7 bases between. There are 13 residues in the CDR3. Germline-derived CDR1 and CDR2 are GTSNPN and SVGIG (reference sequence). The CDR3 DNA is TGTGCCTGGAGTGGGGACTCCAATCAGCCCCAGCATTTT. This codes for CAWSGDSNQPQHF.

The sample holds one count of this clone. CDR3 sequence reads: CASSLNGDDTQYF. The CDR3 bases are TGCGCCAGCAGCTTGAATGGGGACGATACGCAGTATTTT. This rearrangement joins TRBV5-1 to TRBJ2-3; D assignment may be TRBD1 or TRBD2 (5 bases each). CDR1 SGHRS and CDR2 YFSETQ come from the germline V gene. The V end lost 1 base, the J end lost 6 bases, and 9 bases lay between the germline ends. This CDR3 has 13 amino acids.

The chain employs TRBV4-3 and TRBJ2-7, with D perhaps matching TRBD2 (6 bases). Trimming took off 3 bases at V and 4 bases at J, with 13 bases between the two ends. This CDR3 has 14 amino acids. CDR1 is LGHNA, CDR2 YSLEER, per germline. In DNA, the CDR3 is TGCGCCAGCAGCCAGAATAGACTAGGGTACGAGCAGTACTTC. Protein sequence: CASSQNRLGYEQYF.

The chain is built from TRBV30 and TRBJ1-5; the D is unclear. This CDR3 contains 13 residues. Per germline, CDR1 GTSNPN and CDR2 SVGIG (reference sequence). With 1 base removed from V and 4 bases from J, the gap between germline ends came to 8 bases. The CDR3 sequence is CAWSAGGNQPQHF. DNA of the CDR3: TGTGCCTGGAGTGCGGGTGGTAATCAGCCCCAGCATTTT.

The chain couples TRBV27 to TRBJ1-2, with D possibly TRBD1 on 5 matching bases. V dropped 2 bases and J dropped 0 bases, with 10 bases sitting between them. Germline loops: CDR1 MNHEY, CDR2 SMNVEV (reference sequence). This CDR3 contains 15 residues. DNA for the CDR3: TGTGCCAGCAGTTTAGCCCAGGGAGCTAACTATGGCTACACCTTC. Translated, it gives CASSLAQGANYGYTF.

In this sample, this clone turned up a few times. CDR3 in amino acids: CAWDRGFSTDTQYF. CDR3 sequence (DNA): TGTGCCTGGGACAGGGGGTTTAGCACAGATACGCAGTATTTT. The rearrangement links TRBV30 to TRBJ2-3, with 9 bases matching TRBD1. CDR1 GTSNPN and CDR2 SVGIG come from the germline V gene (reference sequence). This CDR3 spans 14 amino acids. J gave up 0 bases and V 5 bases, and 3 bases lay outside the gene matches.

The chain combines TRBV18 with TRBJ1-5; 10 bases agree with TRBD1. The CDR3 is made up of 15 amino acids. Trimming removed 1 base from V and 7 bases from J; junction bases left unmatched: 4. CDR1 and CDR2 from the germline V gene are KGHSH and LQKENI. The DNA for the CDR3 is TGTGCCAGCTCACCACAGGGACAGGGGAGGCAGCCCCAGCATTTT. This gives the protein CASSPQGQGRQPQHF.

The V call is TRBV5-4, the J call TRBJ2-5; the match to TRBD1 covers 7 bases. The CDR3 sequence is 15 residues long. The ends lost 4 bases at V and 4 bases at J; junction bases unmatched: 10. In germline, CDR1 is SGHNT, CDR2 YYREEE (reference sequence). The CDR3 DNA is TGTGCCAGCAGCCCATCAACAGGGGTGGGAGAGACCCAGTACTTC. Translated, it gives CASSPSTGVGETQYF.

The chain is built from TRBV18 and TRBJ1-2, with a possible D match to TRBD1 (5 bases). CDR1 is KGHSH and CDR2 is LQKENI in the germline V gene. The V and J ends lost 3 bases and 5 bases respectively, with 7 bases between them. The CDR3 consists of 12 residues. CDR3: CASSPGGYGYTF. In nucleotides, the CDR3 is TGTGCCAGCTCACCGGGGGGGTATGGCTACACCTTC.

This sequence joins TRBV5-1 and TRBJ2-1, with D unclear. Germline CDR1 SGHRS, CDR2 YFSETQ. The CDR3 is 13 residues long. V lost 0 bases and J 7 bases, leaving 8 bases between the germline ends. CDR3 bases: TGCGCCAGCAGCTTGGGATATGGGAATGAGCAGTTCTTC. Protein sequence: CASSLGYGNEQFF.

V gene TRBV7-9 combines with J gene TRBJ1-6; D is possibly TRBD1 (5 bases). There are 18 residues in the CDR3. V lost 0 bases, J lost 1 base, and 13 bases lay in between. Germline CDR1 reads SEHNR; CDR2 reads FQNEAQ (reference sequence). CDR3 sequence: CASSLALGAQSYNSPLHF. CDR3 sequence (DNA): TGTGCCAGCAGCTTAGCCCTCGGGGCCCAATCCTATAATTCACCCCTCCACTTT.

This clone has a handful of counts. The chain joins TRBV5-1 to TRBJ1-4; D not resolved. Germline V gene sequence: CDR1 SGHRS, CDR2 YFSETQ. This CDR3 is 16 amino acids long. Trimming removed 4 bases at V and 1 base at J, with 14 bases between. CDR3 nucleotide sequence: TGCGCCAGCAGCCCGAGAGGTGGAGGAACTAATGAAAAACTGTTTTTT. Translating gives CASSPRGGGTNEKLFF.

This chain joins TRBV7-3 and TRBJ1-2; tentative D call: TRBD1 (5 bases). Trimming removed 2 bases at V and 1 base at J, with 11 bases between. The CDR3 contains 15 residues. Germline CDR1 reads SGHTA; CDR2 reads FQGTGA. This CDR3 reads CASSLPGGDNYGYTF. The DNA of the CDR3 is TGTGCCAGCAGCTTACCCGGGGGTGATAACTATGGCTACACCTTC.

The chain carries TRBV4-1 and TRBJ2-7; D call uncertain. V dropped 9 bases and J dropped 0 bases, with 18 bases sitting between them. Per the germline V gene, CDR1 is MGHRA and CDR2 is YSYEKL. The CDR3 covers 15 residues. DNA of the CDR3: TGCGCCAGTTGCCTCAGCCCCGACGGCTCCTACGAGCAGTACTTC. Protein sequence: CASCLSPDGSYEQYF.

The chain is built from TRBV5-6 and TRBJ2-7; 8 nucleotides align to TRBD1. The CDR3 is made up of 14 amino acids. Per the germline V gene, CDR1 is SGHDT and CDR2 is YYEEEE. J lost 4 bases, V lost 4 bases, and 7 bases had no gene match. In DNA form, the CDR3 reads TGTGCCAGCAGCATCGGACAGGGTCGGTACGAGCAGTACTTC. Translated, it gives CASSIGQGRYEQYF.

This CDR3 is CASSPEAGSRSGYTF. Written as DNA, the CDR3 is TGTGCCAGCTCACCCGAGGCAGGGTCCCGTTCGGGCTACACCTTC. This chain uses TRBV18 with TRBJ1-2; tentative D call: TRBD1 (5 bases). The CDR3 runs 15 residues. Germline V gene lookup returns CDR1 KGHSH and CDR2 LQKENI. V lost 3 bases, J lost 8 bases, and 19 bases lay in between.